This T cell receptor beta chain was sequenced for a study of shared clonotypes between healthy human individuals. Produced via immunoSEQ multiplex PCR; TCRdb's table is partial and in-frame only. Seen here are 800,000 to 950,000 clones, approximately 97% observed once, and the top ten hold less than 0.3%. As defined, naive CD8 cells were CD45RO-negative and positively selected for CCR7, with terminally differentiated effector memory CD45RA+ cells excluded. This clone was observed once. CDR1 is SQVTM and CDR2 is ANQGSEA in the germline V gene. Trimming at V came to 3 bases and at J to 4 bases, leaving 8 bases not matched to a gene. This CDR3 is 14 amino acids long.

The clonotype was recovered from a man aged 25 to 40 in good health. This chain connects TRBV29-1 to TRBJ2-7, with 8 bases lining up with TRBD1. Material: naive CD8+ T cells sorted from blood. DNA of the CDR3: TGCAGCGTTGATGGGGCAGGGGGCGAATACGAGCAGTACTTC. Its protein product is CSVDGAGGEYEQYF.